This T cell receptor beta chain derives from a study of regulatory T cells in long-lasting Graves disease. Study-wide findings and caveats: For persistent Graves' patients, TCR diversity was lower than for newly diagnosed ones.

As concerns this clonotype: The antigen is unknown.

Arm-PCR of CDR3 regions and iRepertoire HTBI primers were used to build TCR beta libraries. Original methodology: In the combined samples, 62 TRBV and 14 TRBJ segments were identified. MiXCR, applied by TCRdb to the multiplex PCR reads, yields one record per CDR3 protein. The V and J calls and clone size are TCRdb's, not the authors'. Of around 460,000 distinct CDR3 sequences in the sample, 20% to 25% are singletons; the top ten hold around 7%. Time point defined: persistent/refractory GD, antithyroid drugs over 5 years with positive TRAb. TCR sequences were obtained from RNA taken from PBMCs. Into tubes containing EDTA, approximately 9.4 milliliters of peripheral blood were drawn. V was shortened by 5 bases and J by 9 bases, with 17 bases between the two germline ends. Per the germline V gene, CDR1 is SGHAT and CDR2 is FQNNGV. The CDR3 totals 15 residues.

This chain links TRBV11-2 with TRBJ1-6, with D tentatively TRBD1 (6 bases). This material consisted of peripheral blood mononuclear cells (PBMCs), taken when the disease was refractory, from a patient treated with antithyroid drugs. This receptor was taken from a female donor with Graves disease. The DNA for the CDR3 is TGTGCCAGCAGCAACCCAGGGGACTTAGGTTCACCCCTCCACTTT. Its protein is CASSNPGDLGSPLHF.